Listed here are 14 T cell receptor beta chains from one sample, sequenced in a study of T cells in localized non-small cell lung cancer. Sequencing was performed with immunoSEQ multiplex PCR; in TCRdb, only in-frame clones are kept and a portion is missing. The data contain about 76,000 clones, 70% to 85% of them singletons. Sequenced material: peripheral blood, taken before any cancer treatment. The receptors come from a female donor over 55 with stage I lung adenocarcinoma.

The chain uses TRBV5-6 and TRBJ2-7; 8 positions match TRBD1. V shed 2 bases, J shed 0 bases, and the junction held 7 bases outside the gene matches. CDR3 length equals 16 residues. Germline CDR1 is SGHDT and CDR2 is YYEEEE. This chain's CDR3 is CASSFDWTGSSYEQYF. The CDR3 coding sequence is TGTGCCAGCAGCTTCGATTGGACAGGGAGCTCCTACGAGCAGTACTTC.

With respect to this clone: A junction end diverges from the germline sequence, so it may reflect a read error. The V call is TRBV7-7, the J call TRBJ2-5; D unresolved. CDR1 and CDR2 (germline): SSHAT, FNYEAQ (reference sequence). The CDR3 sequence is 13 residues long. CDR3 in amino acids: CASSLAAQETQYF. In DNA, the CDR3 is TGTGCTAGCAGCTTAGCTGCCCAAGAGACCCAGTACTTC.

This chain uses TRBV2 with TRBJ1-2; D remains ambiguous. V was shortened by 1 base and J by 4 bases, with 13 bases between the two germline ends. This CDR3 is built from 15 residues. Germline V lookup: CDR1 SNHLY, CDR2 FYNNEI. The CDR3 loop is CASSEVAVEAYGYTF. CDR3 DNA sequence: TGTGCCAGCAGTGAAGTGGCAGTCGAAGCCTATGGCTACACCTTC. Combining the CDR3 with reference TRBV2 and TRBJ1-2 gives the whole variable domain EPEVTQTPSHQVTQMGQEVILRCVPISNHLYFYWYRQILGQKVEFLVSFYNNEISEKSEIFDDQFSVERPDGSNFTLKIRSTKLEDSAMYFCASSEVAVEAYGYTFGSGTRLTVV.

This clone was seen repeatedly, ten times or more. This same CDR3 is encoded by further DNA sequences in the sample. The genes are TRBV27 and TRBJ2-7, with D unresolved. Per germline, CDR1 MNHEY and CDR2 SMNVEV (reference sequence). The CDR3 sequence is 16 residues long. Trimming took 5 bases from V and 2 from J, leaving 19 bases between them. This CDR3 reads CASSEAKGGDPYEQYF. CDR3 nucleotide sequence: TGTGCCAGCAGTGAAGCAAAGGGCGGAGACCCCTACGAGCAGTACTTC.

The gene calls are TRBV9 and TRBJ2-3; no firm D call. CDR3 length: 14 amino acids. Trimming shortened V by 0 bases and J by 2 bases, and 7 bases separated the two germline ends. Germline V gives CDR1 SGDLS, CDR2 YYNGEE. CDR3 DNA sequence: TGTGCCAGCAGCGTAGGAGGCCACACAGATACGCAGTATTTT. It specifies CASSVGGHTDTQYF.

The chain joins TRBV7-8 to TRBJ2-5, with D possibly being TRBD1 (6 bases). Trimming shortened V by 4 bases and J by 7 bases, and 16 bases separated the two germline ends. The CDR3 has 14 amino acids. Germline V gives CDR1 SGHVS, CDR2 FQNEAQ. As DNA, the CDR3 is TGTGCCAGCAGCTCAGGACAGAGCTTGGGGACCCAGTACTTC. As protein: CASSSGQSLGTQYF.

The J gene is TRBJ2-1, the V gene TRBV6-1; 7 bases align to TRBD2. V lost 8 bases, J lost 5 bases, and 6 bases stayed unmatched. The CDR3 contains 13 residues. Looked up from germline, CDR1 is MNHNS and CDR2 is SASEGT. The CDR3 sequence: CASREAVHNEQFF. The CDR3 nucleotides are TGTGCCAGCCGGGAGGCTGTGCACAATGAGCAGTTCTTC.

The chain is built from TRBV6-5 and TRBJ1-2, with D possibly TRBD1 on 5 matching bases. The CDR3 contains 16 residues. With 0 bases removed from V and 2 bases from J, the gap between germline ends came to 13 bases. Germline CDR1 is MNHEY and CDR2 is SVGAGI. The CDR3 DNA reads TGTGCCAGCAGTTACTCGAAGGACATCACCAACTATGGCTACACCTTC. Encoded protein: CASSYSKDITNYGYTF.

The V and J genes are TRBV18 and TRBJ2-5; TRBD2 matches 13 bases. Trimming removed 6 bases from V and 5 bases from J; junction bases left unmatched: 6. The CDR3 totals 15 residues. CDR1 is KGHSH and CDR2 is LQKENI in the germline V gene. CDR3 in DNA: TGTGCCAGCTCCCGCGGACTAGCGGGGGTGGAGACCCAGTACTTC. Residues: CASSRGLAGVETQYF.

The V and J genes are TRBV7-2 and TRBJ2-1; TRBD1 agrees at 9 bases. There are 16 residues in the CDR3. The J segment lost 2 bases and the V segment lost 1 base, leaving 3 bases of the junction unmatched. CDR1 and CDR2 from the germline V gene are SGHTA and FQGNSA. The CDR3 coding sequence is TGTGCCAGCAGCTTAGGTGGGACAGGGCCCTACAATGAGCAGTTCTTC. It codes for CASSLGGTGPYNEQFF.

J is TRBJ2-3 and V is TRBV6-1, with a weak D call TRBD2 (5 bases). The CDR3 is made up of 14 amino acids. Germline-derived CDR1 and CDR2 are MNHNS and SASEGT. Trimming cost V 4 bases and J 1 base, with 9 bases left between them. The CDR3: CASSVNGGTDTQYF. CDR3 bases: TGTGCCAGCAGTGTTAACGGGGGCACAGATACGCAGTATTTT.

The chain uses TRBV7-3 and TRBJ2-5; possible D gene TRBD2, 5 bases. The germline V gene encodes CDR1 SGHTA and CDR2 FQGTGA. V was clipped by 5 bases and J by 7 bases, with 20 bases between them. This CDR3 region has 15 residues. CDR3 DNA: TGTGCCAGCAGCCCGTCGCCTACCGACGGAGGGACCCAGTACTTC. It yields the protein CASSPSPTDGGTQYF.

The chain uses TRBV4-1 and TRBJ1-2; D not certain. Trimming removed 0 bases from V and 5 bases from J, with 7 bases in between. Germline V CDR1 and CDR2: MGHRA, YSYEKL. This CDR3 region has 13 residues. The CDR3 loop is CASSQDSEYGYTF. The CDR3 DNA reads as TGCGCCAGCAGCCAAGATTCGGAATATGGCTACACCTTC.

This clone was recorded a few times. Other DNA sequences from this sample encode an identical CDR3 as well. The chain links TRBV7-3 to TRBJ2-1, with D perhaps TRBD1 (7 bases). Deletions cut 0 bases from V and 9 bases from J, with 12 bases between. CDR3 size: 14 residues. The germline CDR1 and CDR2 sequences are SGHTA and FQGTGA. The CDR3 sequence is CASSLTSGGSEQFF. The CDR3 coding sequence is TGTGCCAGCAGCTTAACATCAGGGGGGAGTGAGCAGTTCTTC. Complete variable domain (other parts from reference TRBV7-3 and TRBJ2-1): GAGVSQTPSNKVTEKGKYVELRCDPISGHTALYWYRQSLGQGPEFLIYFQGTGAADDSGLPNDRFFAVRPEGSVSTLKIQRTERGDSAVYLCASSLTSGGSEQFFGPGTRLTVL.